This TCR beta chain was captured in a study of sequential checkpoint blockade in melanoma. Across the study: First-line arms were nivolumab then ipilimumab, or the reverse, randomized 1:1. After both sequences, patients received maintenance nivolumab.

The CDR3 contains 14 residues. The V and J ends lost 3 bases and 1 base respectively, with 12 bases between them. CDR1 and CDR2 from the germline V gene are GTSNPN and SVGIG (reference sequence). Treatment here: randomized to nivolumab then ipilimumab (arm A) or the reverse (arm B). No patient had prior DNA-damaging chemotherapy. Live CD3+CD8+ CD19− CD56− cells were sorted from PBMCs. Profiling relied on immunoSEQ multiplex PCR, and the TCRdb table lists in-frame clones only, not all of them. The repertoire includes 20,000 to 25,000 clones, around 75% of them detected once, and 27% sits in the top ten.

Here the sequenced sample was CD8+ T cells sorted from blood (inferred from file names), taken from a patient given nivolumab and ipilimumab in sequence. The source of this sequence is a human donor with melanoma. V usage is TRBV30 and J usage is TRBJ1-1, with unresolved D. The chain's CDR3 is CAWSNSAWNTEAFF. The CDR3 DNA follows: TGTGCCTGGAGCAATTCTGCGTGGAACACTGAAGCTTTCTTT. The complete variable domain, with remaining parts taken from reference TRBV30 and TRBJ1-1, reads SQTIHQWPATLVQPVGSPLSLECTVEGTSNPNLYWYRQAAGRGLQLLFYSVGIGQISSEVPQNLSASRPQDRQFILSSKKLLLSDSGFYLCAWSNSAWNTEAFFGQGTRLTVV.